Given below is one TCR beta chain in context. The germline V gene has CDR1 SEHNR and CDR2 FQNEAQ (reference sequence). The V and J ends lost 3 bases and 4 bases respectively, with 4 bases between them. There are 12 residues in the CDR3. The entry originates in a study of blood T cell repertoires in COVID-19. In the study overall: The study drew acute and convalescent COVID-19 samples from the United States, Italy and Spain. Sample material is recorded as cDNA or gDNA derived from T cells, B-cell-depleted T cells, or PBMCs.

Sequencing used immunoSEQ multiplex PCR; TCRdb keeps in-frame clones, though not all of them. Altogether more than 90,000 clones are present, roughly 80% being singletons, with the ten largest covering roughly 6%. The sequenced sample consisted of peripheral blood. This clonotype originated in a man in his 70s with acute or convalescent COVID-19. The V and J genes are TRBV7-9 and TRBJ1-5; unclear D gene. This CDR3 reads CASSFLNQPQHF. The CDR3 bases are TGTGCCAGCAGCTTCTTAAATCAGCCCCAGCATTTT.